Listed here is a single T cell receptor beta chain. Primed by a sample-barcoded 5' primer and a J-beta primer mix, a second PCR proceeded for about 7 to 12 cycles. TCRdb called the 5' RACE reads again in MiXCR, with one record for every CDR3 protein. The sample records hundreds of thousands of distinct CDR3 sequences, under 65% being singletons. Trimming pared 6 bases from V and 3 bases from J, leaving 14 bases between. Per the germline V gene, CDR1 is DFQATT and CDR2 is SNEGSKA (reference sequence). This CDR3 is built from 13 residues. The data were taken from a study of blood T cells in healthy people across ages.

The specimen was blood. The clonotype comes from a woman of 80 years or more in good health. The chain links TRBV20-1 to TRBJ2-5, with unresolved D. CDR3 DNA sequence: TGCAGTGCCCCGCCCCCCGGAGAAGAGACCCAGTACTTC. Encoded protein: CSAPPPGEETQYF.